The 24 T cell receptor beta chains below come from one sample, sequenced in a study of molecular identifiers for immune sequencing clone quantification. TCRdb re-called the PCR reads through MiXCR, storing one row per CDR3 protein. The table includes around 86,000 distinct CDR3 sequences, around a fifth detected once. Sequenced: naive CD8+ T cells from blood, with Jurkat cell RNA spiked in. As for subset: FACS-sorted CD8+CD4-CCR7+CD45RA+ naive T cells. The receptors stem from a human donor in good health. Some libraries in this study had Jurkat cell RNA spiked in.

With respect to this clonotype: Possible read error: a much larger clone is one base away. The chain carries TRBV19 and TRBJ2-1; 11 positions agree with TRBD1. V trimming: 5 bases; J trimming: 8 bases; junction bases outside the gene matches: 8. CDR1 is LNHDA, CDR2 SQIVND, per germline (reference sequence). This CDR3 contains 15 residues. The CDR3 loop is CASSSVDRGRYEQFF. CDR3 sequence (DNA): TGTGCCAGTAGTTCTGTGGACAGGGGGCGATATGAGCAGTTCTTC.

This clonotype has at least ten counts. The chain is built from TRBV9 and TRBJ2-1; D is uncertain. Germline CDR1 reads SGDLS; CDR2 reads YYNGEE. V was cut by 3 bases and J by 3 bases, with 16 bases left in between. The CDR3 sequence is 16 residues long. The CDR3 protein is CASSASLNPFYNEQFF. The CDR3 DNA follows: TGTGCCAGCAGCGCCAGCTTGAATCCTTTCTACAATGAGCAGTTCTTC.

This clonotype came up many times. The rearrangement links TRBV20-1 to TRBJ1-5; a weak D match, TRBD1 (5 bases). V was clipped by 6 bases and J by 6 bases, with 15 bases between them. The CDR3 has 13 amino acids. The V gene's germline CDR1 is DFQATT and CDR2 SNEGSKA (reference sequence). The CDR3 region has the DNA TGCAGTGCCGAAGGCAGGGAAAGTCAGCCCCAGCATTTT. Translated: CSAEGRESQPQHF.

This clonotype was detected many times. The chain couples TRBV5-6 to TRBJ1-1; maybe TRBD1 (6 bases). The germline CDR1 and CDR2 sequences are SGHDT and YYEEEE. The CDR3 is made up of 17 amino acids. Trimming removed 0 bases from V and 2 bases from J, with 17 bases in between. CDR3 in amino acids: CASSLDMVGAGNTEAFF. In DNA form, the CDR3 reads TGTGCCAGCAGCTTGGATATGGTGGGGGCGGGTAACACTGAAGCTTTCTTT.

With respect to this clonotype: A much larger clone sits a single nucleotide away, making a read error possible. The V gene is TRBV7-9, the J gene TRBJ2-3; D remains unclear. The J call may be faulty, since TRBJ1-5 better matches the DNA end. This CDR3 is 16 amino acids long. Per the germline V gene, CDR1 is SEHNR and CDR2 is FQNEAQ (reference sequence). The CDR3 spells CASSSILAGVTDTQHF. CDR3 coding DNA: TGTGCCAGCAGCTCTATACTAGCGGGAGTCACAGATACGCAGCATTTT.

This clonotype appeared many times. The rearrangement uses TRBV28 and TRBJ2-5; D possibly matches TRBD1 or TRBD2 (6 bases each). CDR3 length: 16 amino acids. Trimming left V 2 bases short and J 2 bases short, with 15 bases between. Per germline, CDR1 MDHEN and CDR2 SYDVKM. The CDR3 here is CASSLRGESVQETQYF. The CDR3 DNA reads TGTGCCAGCAGTTTAAGGGGGGAGTCGGTTCAAGAGACCCAGTACTTC.

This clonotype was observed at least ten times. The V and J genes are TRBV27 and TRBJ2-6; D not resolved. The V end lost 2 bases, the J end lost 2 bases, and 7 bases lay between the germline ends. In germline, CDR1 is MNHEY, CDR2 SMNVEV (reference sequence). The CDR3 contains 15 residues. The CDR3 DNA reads TGTGCCAGCAGTTTAGGGGTTACTGGGGCCAACGTCCTGACTTTC. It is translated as CASSLGVTGANVLTF.

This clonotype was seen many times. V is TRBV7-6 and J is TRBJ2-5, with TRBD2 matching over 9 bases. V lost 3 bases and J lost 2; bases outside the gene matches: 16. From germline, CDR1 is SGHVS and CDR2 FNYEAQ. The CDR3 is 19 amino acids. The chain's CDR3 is CASSFYTRGGPLIQETQYF. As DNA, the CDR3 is TGTGCCAGCAGCTTCTACACGCGGGGGGGCCCCCTTATACAAGAGACCCAGTACTTC.

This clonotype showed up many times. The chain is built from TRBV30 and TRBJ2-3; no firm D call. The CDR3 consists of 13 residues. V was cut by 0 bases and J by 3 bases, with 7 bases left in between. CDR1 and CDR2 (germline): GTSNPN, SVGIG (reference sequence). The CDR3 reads CAWSVLVTDTQYF. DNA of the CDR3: TGTGCCTGGAGTGTCCTCGTTACAGATACGCAGTATTTT.

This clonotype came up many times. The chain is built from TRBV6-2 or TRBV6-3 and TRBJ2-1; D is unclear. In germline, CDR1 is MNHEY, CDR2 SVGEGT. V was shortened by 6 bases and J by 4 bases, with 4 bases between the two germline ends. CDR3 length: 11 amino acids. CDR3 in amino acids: CASRSYNEQFF. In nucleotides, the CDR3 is TGTGCCAGCAGGAGTTACAATGAGCAGTTCTTC.

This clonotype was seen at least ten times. CDR3 residues: CAWSVKVNEQFF. CDR3 in DNA: TGTGCCTGGAGTGTTAAGGTTAATGAGCAGTTCTTC. The V and J genes are TRBV30 and TRBJ2-1; D is undetermined. This CDR3 spans 12 amino acids. V lost 0 bases to trimming and J lost 7 bases, with 7 bases between them. Looked up from germline, CDR1 is GTSNPN and CDR2 is SVGIG (reference sequence). The full variable domain, rest sourced from reference TRBV30 and TRBJ2-1, is SQTIHQWPATLVQPVGSPLSLECTVEGTSNPNLYWYRQAAGRGLQLLFYSVGIGQISSEVPQNLSASRPQDRQFILSSKKLLLSDSGFYLCAWSVKVNEQFFGPGTRLTVL.

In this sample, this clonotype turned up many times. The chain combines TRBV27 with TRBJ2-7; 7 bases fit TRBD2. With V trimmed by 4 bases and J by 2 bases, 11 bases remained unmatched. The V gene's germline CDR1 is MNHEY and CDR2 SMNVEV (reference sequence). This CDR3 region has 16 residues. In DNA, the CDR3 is TGTGCCAGCAGTTCCCGCCCAACTAGCGCCACCTACGAGCAGTACTTC. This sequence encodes CASSSRPTSATYEQYF.

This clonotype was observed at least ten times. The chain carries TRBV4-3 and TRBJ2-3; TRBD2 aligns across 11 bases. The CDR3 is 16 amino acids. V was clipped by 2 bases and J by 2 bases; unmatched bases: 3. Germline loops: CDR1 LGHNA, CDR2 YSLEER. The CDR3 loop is CASSQLLAGVTDTQYF. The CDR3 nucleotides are TGCGCCAGCAGCCAATTACTAGCGGGAGTCACAGATACGCAGTATTTT.

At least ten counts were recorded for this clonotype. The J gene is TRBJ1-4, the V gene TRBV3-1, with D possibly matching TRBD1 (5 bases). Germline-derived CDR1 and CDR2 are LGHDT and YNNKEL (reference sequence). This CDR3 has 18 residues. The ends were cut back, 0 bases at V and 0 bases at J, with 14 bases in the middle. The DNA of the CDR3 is TGTGCCAGCAGCCAAGATAGCAGGGAACCAGCAACTAATGAAAAACTGTTTTTT. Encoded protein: CASSQDSREPATNEKLFF. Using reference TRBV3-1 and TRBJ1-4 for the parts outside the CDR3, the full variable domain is DTAVSQTPKYLVTQMGNDKSIKCEQNLGHDTMYWYKQDSKKFLKIMFSYNNKELIINETVPNRFSPKSPDKAHLNLHINSLELGDSAVYFCASSQDSREPATNEKLFFGSGTQLSVL.

The CDR3 region is CASSELGGIRGAQYF. The DNA for the CDR3 is TGTGCCAGCAGTGAACTGGGAGGCATCCGCGGGGCCCAGTACTTC. The rearrangement uses TRBV2 and TRBJ2-5; the D gene is possibly TRBD2 (6 bases). Germline CDR1 and CDR2: SNHLY and FYNNEI. Trimming removed 2 bases from V and 9 bases from J, with 19 bases in between. This CDR3 region has 15 residues.

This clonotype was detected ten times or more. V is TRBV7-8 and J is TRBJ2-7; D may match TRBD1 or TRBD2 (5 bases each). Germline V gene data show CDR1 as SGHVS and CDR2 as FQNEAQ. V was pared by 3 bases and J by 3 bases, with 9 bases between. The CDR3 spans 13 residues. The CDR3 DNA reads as TGTGCCAGCAGCTTGGGACGGGGCTACGAGCAGTACTTC. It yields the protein CASSLGRGYEQYF.

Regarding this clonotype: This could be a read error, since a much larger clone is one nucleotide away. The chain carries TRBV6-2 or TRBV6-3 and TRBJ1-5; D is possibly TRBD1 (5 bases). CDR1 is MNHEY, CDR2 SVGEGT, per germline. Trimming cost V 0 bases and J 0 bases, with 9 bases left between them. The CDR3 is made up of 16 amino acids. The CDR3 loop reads CASSYSGPHSNQPQHF. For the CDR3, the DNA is TGTGCCAGCAGTTACTCGGGACCACATAGCAATCAGCCCCAGCATTTT.

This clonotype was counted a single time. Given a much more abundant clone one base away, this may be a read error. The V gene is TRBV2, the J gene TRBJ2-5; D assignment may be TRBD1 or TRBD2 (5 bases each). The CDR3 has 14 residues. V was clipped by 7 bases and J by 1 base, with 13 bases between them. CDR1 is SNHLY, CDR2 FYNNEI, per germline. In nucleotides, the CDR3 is TGTGCCAGCACCGGGACGCATCCCCAAGAGACCCAGTACTTC. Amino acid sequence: CASTGTHPQETQYF.

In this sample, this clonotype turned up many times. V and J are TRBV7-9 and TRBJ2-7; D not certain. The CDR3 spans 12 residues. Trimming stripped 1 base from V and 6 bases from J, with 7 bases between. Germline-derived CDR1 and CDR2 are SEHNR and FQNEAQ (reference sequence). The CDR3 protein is CASSLGLVEQYF. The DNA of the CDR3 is TGTGCCAGCAGCTTAGGTTTGGTCGAGCAGTACTTC.

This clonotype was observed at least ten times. The CDR3 sequence is CASSFGFNQPQHF. CDR3 coding DNA: TGTGCCAGCAGTTTTGGGTTCAATCAGCCCCAGCATTTT. The chain carries TRBV12-3 or TRBV12-4 and TRBJ1-5, with unresolved D. There are 13 residues in the CDR3. V gave up 3 bases and J gave up 3 bases, with 6 bases separating them.

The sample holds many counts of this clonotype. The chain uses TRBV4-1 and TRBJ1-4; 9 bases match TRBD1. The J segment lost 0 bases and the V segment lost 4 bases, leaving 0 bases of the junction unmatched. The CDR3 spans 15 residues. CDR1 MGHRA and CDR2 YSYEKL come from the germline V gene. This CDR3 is CASSRTGATNEKLFF. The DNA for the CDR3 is TGCGCCAGCAGCCGGACAGGGGCAACTAATGAAAAACTGTTTTTT.

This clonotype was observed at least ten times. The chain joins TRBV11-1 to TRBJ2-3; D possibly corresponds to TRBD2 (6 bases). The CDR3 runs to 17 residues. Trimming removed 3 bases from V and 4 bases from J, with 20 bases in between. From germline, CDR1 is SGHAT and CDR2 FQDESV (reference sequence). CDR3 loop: CASSLLSSDYGSDTQYF. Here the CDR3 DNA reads TGTGCCAGCAGCTTGCTGTCTTCGGACTACGGGTCAGATACGCAGTATTTT.

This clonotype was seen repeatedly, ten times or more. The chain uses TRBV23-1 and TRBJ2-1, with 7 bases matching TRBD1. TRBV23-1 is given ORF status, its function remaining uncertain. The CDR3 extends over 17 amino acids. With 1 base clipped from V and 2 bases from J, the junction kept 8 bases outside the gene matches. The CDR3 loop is CASSQLYQGQTYNEQFF. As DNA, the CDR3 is TGCGCCAGCAGTCAATTGTATCAGGGACAGACCTACAATGAGCAGTTCTTC.

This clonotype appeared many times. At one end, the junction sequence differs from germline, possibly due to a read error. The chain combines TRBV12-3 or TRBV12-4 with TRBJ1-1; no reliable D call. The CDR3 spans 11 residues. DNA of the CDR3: TGCGCCAGCACCCCGGGGACTGAAGCTTTCTTT. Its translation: CASTPGTEAFF.